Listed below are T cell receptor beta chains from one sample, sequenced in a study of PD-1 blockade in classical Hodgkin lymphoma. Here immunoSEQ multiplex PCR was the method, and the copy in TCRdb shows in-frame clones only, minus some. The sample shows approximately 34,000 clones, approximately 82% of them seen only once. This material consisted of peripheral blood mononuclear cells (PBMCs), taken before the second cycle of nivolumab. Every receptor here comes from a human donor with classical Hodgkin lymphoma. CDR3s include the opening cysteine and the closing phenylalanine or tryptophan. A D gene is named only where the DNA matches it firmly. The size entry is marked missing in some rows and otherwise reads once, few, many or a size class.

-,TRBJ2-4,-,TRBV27,TGTGCCAGCAGTTTAAACAGGGAAAACATTCAGTACTTC,CASSLNRENIQYF
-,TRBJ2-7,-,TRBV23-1,TGCGCCAGCAGCCCCGGGGGTTACGAGCAGTACTTC,CASSPGGYEQYF
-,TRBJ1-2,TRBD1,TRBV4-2,TGTGCCAGCAGCCAAGATCCGTTACAGGGGGCGGTCTATGGCTACACCTTC,CASSQDPLQGAVYGYTF
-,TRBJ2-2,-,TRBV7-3,TGTGCCAGCAGCTTAGGGGGGAGCACCGGGGAGCTGTTTTTT,CASSLGGSTGELFF
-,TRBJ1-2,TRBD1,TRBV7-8,TGTGCCAGCAGCTTAGTTGAGACAGGGAGCTATGGCTACACCTTC,CASSLVETGSYGYTF
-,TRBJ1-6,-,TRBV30,TGTGCCTGGAGTGCAAGCGGCAGGGGCAATTCACCCCTCCACTTT,CAWSASGRGNSPLHF
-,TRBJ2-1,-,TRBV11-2,TGTGCCAGCAGCTTAGGAGGGTACCCGGGGGATGAGCAGTTCTTC,CASSLGGYPGDEQFF
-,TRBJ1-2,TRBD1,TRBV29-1,TGCAGCGTTGAAGACAGGGGGCGCGGGTACTATGGCTACACCTTC,CSVEDRGRGYYGYTF
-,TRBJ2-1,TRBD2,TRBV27,TGTGCCAGCAGTTTAAAGCGGGGGGGCTCCTACAATGAGCAGTTCTTC,CASSLKRGGSYNEQFF
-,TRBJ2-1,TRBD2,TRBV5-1,TGCGCCAGCAGTTTCAGCGGGAGAAACAATGAGCAGTTCTTC,CASSFSGRNNEQFF
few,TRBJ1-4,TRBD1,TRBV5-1,TGCGCCAGCAGCAGGGACAGGGGACGGGGTGAAAAACTGTTTTTT,CASSRDRGRGEKLFF
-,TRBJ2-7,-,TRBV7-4,TGTGCCAGCAGCCCGGGGATTGGGGAAGGCTACGAGCAGTACTTC,CASSPGIGEGYEQYF
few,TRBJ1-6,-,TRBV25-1,TGTGCCAGCAGCGCCGGGACTGCAAATTCACCCCTCCACTTT,CASSAGTANSPLHF
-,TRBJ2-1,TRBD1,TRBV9,TGTGCCAGCAGCGCCACAGGGGGTTTAATCAATGAGCAGTTCTTC,CASSATGGLINEQFF
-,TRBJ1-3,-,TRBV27,TGTGCCAGCACCCTTCTGCCTGGAAACACCATATATTTT,CASTLLPGNTIYF
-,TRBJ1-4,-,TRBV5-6,TGTGCCAGCAGCAGGGGACTGAGTGAAAAACTGTTTTTT,CASSRGLSEKLFF
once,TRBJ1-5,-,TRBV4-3,TGCGCCAGCAGCCCCGGGACCGGGTGGGGTCGCAATCAGCCCCAGCATTTT,CASSPGTGWGRNQPQHF
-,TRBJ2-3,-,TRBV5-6,TGTGCCAGCAGCTTGTACAGTAATACAGATACGCAGTATTTT,CASSLYSNTDTQYF
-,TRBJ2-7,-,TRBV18,TGTGCCAGCTCAACGGGACTCCTCTCCTACGAGCAGTACTTC,CASSTGLLSYEQYF